This T cell receptor beta chain was observed in a study of T cells expressing NK-cell markers. Study-wide results and caveats: In a group of 5 or 6 donors, dominant NKG2C+ clonotypes represented roughly 1.0-8% of CD8+ T cells. It was still unclear whether expanded NKG2C+ T cell clones were HCMV specific. The CD3+CD56-NKG2C+ fraction of several donors was also led by these clonotypes.

Production of TCR beta cDNA relied on 5'RACE template switching with UMIs. For each CDR3 protein, TCRdb gives one entry from its re-call of the 5' RACE reads, without DNA. In all, the sample yields hundreds of thousands of distinct CDR3 sequences. The CDR3 is 14 residues long. Germline V lookup: CDR1 SEHNR, CDR2 FQNEAQ (reference sequence). Remarks on this clonotype: Its antigen is not known.

V and J are TRBV7-9 and TRBJ2-1. The sample taken for sequencing was blood T cells: a sorted CD56 or NKG2C T cell subset, CD4+ or CD8+ T cells, or bulk PBMC T cells (not recorded which). This sequence was found in a man aged 18-69 years in good health. CDR3 sequence reads: CASSPWTAHNEQFF.